The 26 T cell receptor beta chains given below trace back to one sample, sequenced in a study of T cell responses to AZD1222 COVID-19 vaccine. Clones were read by immunoSEQ multiplex PCR, and TCRdb kept only the in-frame ones, dropping some. The sample contains about 140,000 clones, about 90% of which appear only once. Sample: peripheral blood, taken on day 0 of AZD1222 vaccination. These receptors were obtained from an adult in good health.

This clone has just one count. V is TRBV28 and J is TRBJ1-2, with D hard to call. The germline gives CDR1 MDHEN, CDR2 SYDVKM. The V gene lost 3 bases and the J gene lost 0 bases, with 11 bases spanning the gap. CDR3 length: 15 amino acids. The CDR3 region has the DNA TGTGCCAGCAGTTTCCCCCGGCCCTCTAACTATGGCTACACCTTC. Protein product: CASSFPRPSNYGYTF.

The chain carries TRBV5-5 and TRBJ1-4; possibly TRBD1 for D (6 bases). V lost 0 bases and J lost 3, with 12 bases in between. Germline V gene lookup returns CDR1 SGHKS and CDR2 YYEKEE (reference sequence). This CDR3 is built from 16 residues. CDR3 bases: TGTGCCAGCAGCTTGGTACTAACAGGGTCTAATGAAAAACTGTTTTTT. Amino acid sequence: CASSLVLTGSNEKLFF.

This clone has just one count. The rearrangement links TRBV7-9 to TRBJ1-5; D might be TRBD1 (6 bases). CDR3 length: 15 residues. The germline CDR1 and CDR2 sequences are SEHNR and FQNEAQ (reference sequence). The V and J ends lost 0 bases and 4 bases respectively, with 10 bases between them. The CDR3, as DNA: TGTGCCAGCAGCTTAGCGGGGGGGCCTAATCAGCCCCAGCATTTT. Translated, it gives CASSLAGGPNQPQHF.

J is TRBJ2-7 and V is TRBV2; D not resolved. Per the germline V gene, CDR1 is SNHLY and CDR2 is FYNNEI. The length of the CDR3 is 14 residues. V was clipped by 6 bases and J by 0 bases, with 12 bases between them. The CDR3 loop reads CASSKDVGSYEQYF. CDR3 bases: TGTGCCAGCAGCAAGGACGTAGGCTCCTACGAGCAGTACTTC.

The chain joins TRBV6-5 to TRBJ2-7; 8 nucleotides match TRBD1. The ends lost 5 bases at V and 6 bases at J; junction bases unmatched: 3. This CDR3 has 12 amino acids. CDR1 MNHEY and CDR2 SVGAGI come from the germline V gene. The CDR3 DNA reads TGTGCCAGCAGTCGGACAGGGACCGAGCAGTACTTC. Protein product: CASSRTGTEQYF.

This clone was counted a single time. This sequence joins TRBV19 and TRBJ2-2; possible D gene TRBD1, 5 bases. From germline, CDR1 is LNHDA and CDR2 SQIVND (reference sequence). The V and J ends lost 0 bases and 1 base respectively, with 9 bases between them. The CDR3 sequence is 16 residues long. Written as DNA, the CDR3 is TGTGCCAGTAGTATAGATCCCCAGGGGAACACCGGGGAGCTGTTTTTT. It yields the protein CASSIDPQGNTGELFF. Using reference TRBV19 and TRBJ2-2 for the parts outside the CDR3, the full variable domain is DGGITQSPKYLFRKEGQNVTLSCEQNLNHDAMYWYRQDPGQGLRLIYYSQIVNDFQKGDIAEGYSVSREKKESFPLTVTSAQKNPTAFYLCASSIDPQGNTGELFFGEGSRLTVL.

The chain combines TRBV7-3 with TRBJ2-1; no clear D. Germline CDR1 reads SGHTA; CDR2 reads FQGTGA. The CDR3 is 13 amino acids. Trimming took 1 base from V and 2 from J, leaving 3 bases between them. CDR3 residues: CASSLIAYNEQFF. The DNA for the CDR3 is TGTGCCAGCAGCTTAATAGCCTACAATGAGCAGTTCTTC.

V is TRBV4-2 and J is TRBJ1-3, with 9 bases that match TRBD1. V gave up 0 bases and J gave up 4 bases; unmatched junction bases: 10. Per the germline V gene, CDR1 is LGHNA and CDR2 is YNFKEQ. The CDR3 is 18 residues long. DNA for the CDR3: TGTGCCAGCAGCCAAGATGGACAGGGGATTTCTTCAGGAAACACCATATATTTT. It encodes CASSQDGQGISSGNTIYF.

The chain couples TRBV7-8 to TRBJ2-3, with TRBD2 matching over 13 bases. Germline-derived CDR1 and CDR2 are SGHVS and FQNEAQ. Germline trimming cut 2 bases from V and 9 bases from J; bases unmatched to any gene: 11. This CDR3 comprises 17 residues. The CDR3 loop reads CASSLTSGRGGTITQYF. DNA for the CDR3: TGTGCCAGCAGCTTAACTAGCGGGAGGGGGGGGACTATAACGCAGTATTTT. The whole variable domain, remainder taken from reference TRBV7-8 and TRBJ2-3, is GAGVSQSPRYKVAKRGQDVALRCDPISGHVSLFWYQQALGQGPEFLTYFQNEAQLDKSGLPSDRFFAERPEGSVSTLKIQRTQQEDSAVYLCASSLTSGRGGTITQYFGPGTRLTVL.

V is TRBV4-2 and J is TRBJ1-1; D not certain. Trimming removed 0 bases from V and 0 bases from J, with 8 bases in between. The CDR3 length is 15 residues. Germline V gene lookup returns CDR1 LGHNA and CDR2 YNFKEQ. CDR3: CASSQEAALNTEAFF. DNA of the CDR3: TGTGCCAGCAGCCAAGAGGCTGCGTTGAACACTGAAGCTTTCTTT.

This clone was counted a few times. The chain joins TRBV18 to TRBJ1-4, with no clear D. This CDR3 region has 15 residues. The germline V gene encodes CDR1 KGHSH and CDR2 LQKENI. Trimming took 3 bases from V and 6 from J, leaving 14 bases between them. In DNA form, the CDR3 reads TGTGCCAGCTCACCGGACGGAGGGAGGTATGAAAAACTGTTTTTT. Amino acids: CASSPDGGRYEKLFF.

The V gene is TRBV4-3, the J gene TRBJ2-6; 7 bases are shared with TRBD1. CDR3 size: 16 residues. V trimming: 7 bases; J trimming: 0 bases; junction bases outside the gene matches: 6. The germline CDR1 and CDR2 sequences are LGHNA and YSLEER. Here the CDR3 reads CASKPGQRSGANVLTF. For the CDR3, the DNA is TGCGCCAGCAAGCCGGGACAGCGCTCTGGGGCCAACGTCCTGACTTTC.

The rearrangement links TRBV7-8 to TRBJ2-7; D is possibly TRBD2 (6 bases). Trimming left V 0 bases short and J 1 base short, with 10 bases between. This CDR3 region has 15 residues. The germline gives CDR1 SGHVS, CDR2 FQNEAQ. CDR3 DNA sequence: TGTGCCAGCAGCTTAGCCGGGACTCCTTCCTACGAGCAGTACTTC. Encoded protein: CASSLAGTPSYEQYF.

The V and J genes are TRBV18 and TRBJ2-5; maybe TRBD1 (5 bases). The CDR3 runs to 13 residues. CDR1 is KGHSH, CDR2 LQKENI, per germline. V dropped 5 bases and J dropped 7 bases, with 14 bases sitting between them. The CDR3 DNA follows: TGTGCCAGCTCATCCCGCAGGGCGGCGACCCAGTACTTC. It translates to CASSSRRAATQYF.

Remarks on this clone: One end of the junction does not line up with germline, which may come from a read error. J is TRBJ2-1 and V is TRBV9; D tentatively fits TRBD1 or TRBD2 (6 bases each). CDR1 and CDR2 from the germline V gene are SGDLS and YYNGEE. This CDR3 region has 15 residues. This CDR3 reads CASTVRGGGLNEQFF. CDR3 bases: TGTGCCAGCACCGTACGTGGTGGGGGGCTCAATGAGCAGTTCTTC.

This chain uses TRBV24-1 with TRBJ2-7; TRBD1 matches 7 bases. Trimming took 2 bases from V and 4 from J; bases not matched to a gene: 1. The germline gives CDR1 KGHDR, CDR2 SFDVKD. CDR3 length: 13 amino acids. CDR3 in amino acids: CATSDSTGYEQYF. The DNA of the CDR3 is TGTGCCACCAGTGATTCGACAGGGTACGAGCAGTACTTC.

The rearrangement joins TRBV7-2 to TRBJ1-2; no clear D gene. The V gene lost 3 bases and the J gene lost 7 bases, with 15 bases spanning the gap. CDR1 and CDR2 (germline): SGHTA, FQGNSA. The CDR3 extends over 14 amino acids. The CDR3 is CASSFTLSDVGYTF. Written as DNA, the CDR3 is TGTGCCAGCAGCTTTACACTCTCCGACGTTGGCTACACCTTC.

This clone has more than one count but fewer than ten. The chain carries TRBV7-9 and TRBJ2-1, with 9 nucleotides matching TRBD2. The CDR3 loop spans 15 amino acids. CDR1 is SEHNR, CDR2 FQNEAQ, per germline (reference sequence). With V trimmed by 4 bases and J by 8 bases, 9 bases remained unmatched. The chain's CDR3 is CASSSGRLAGYEQFF. The CDR3 DNA follows: TGTGCCAGCAGCTCCGGGAGGCTAGCGGGATATGAGCAGTTCTTC.

The rearrangement joins TRBV5-6 to TRBJ2-7; 8 bases align to TRBD1. The trim removed 2 bases at V and 1 base at J, leaving 5 bases unmatched. The CDR3 runs to 15 residues. The V gene's germline CDR1 is SGHDT and CDR2 YYEEEE. The CDR3 DNA sequence: TGTGCCAGCAGCTTTCAGGGGGCAGGATCCTACGAGCAGTACTTC. Translated, it gives CASSFQGAGSYEQYF.

The rearrangement uses TRBV15 and TRBJ2-1, with no clear D. Looked up from germline, CDR1 is LNHNV and CDR2 is YYDKDF (reference sequence). This CDR3 contains 13 residues. The V and J ends lost 9 bases and 0 bases respectively, with 9 bases between them. CDR3 bases: TGTGCCACTGCGAGGAGCTCCTACAATGAGCAGTTCTTC. It is translated as CATARSSYNEQFF.

The chain employs TRBV10-2 and TRBJ2-1; maybe TRBD2 (6 bases). The CDR3 loop spans 16 amino acids. The germline V and J ends were trimmed by 5 bases and 8 bases, with 22 bases remaining between them. The V gene's germline CDR1 is WSHSY and CDR2 SAAADI. In DNA, the CDR3 is TGCGCCAGCAGTCCTGGGACGGGAGAATTCGTCGATGAGCAGTTCTTC. It is translated as CASSPGTGEFVDEQFF.

The chain joins TRBV7-3 to TRBJ2-7; D unresolved. The CDR3 is 12 residues long. V gave up 4 bases and J gave up 3 bases, with 7 bases separating them. Looked up from germline, CDR1 is SGHTA and CDR2 is FQGTGA. In DNA form, the CDR3 reads TGTGCCAGCAGCTCCCCTCTCTACGAGCAGTACTTC. Its protein product is CASSSPLYEQYF.

The chain carries TRBV12-5 and TRBJ2-1; D is perhaps TRBD2 (5 bases). CDR1 is LGHNT and CDR2 is FRNRAP in the germline V gene. The CDR3 has 16 amino acids. V lost 0 bases, J lost 4 bases, and 13 bases lay in between. The chain's CDR3 is CASGLVPATIYNEQFF. The CDR3 nucleotides are TGTGCTAGTGGTTTGGTACCGGCGACTATTTACAATGAGCAGTTCTTC.

The sample holds a few counts of this clone. The J gene is TRBJ1-1, the V gene TRBV6-1; D might be TRBD1 (5 bases). In germline, CDR1 is MNHNS, CDR2 SASEGT. The V and J ends lost 2 bases and 7 bases respectively, with 11 bases between them. The CDR3 is made up of 13 amino acids. The CDR3 DNA reads as TGTGCCAGCAGTGAACAGGGCAGGAATGAAGCTTTCTTT. Translated: CASSEQGRNEAFF.

Here the CDR3 DNA reads TGCGCCAGCAGCTTGGGAGTAGCGGTATACAATGAGCAGTTCTTC. Encoded protein: CASSLGVAVYNEQFF. The genes are TRBV5-1 and TRBJ2-1; tentatively, D is TRBD2 (6 bases). CDR1 and CDR2 from the germline V gene are SGHRS and YFSETQ. V gave up 0 bases and J gave up 4 bases, with 11 bases separating them. The CDR3 has 15 amino acids.

This clone is medium-sized (0.01 to 0.1%) within its sample. This sequence joins TRBV7-9 and TRBJ1-5, with D perhaps matching TRBD1 (5 bases). In germline, CDR1 is SEHNR, CDR2 FQNEAQ (reference sequence). The CDR3 totals 13 residues. Trimming pared 5 bases from V and 5 bases from J, leaving 10 bases between. CDR3 in DNA: TGTGCCAGCAGCGCGGGACCGCATCAGCCCCAGCATTTT. This sequence encodes CASSAGPHQPQHF. The variable domain in full, with the rest retrieved from reference TRBV7-9 and TRBJ1-5, is DTGVSQNPRHKITKRGQNVTFRCDPISEHNRLYWYRQTLGQGPEFLTYFQNEAQLEKSRLLSDRFSAERPKGSFSTLEIQRTEQGDSAMYLCASSAGPHQPQHFGDGTRLSIL.